This T cell receptor beta chain was captured by sequencing in a study of shared clonotypes between healthy human individuals. The study, taken as a whole, reports: It was only blood that was sampled, and tissue repertoires likely differ.

The CDR3 spans 14 residues. Per the germline V gene, CDR1 is SNHLY and CDR2 is FYNNEI. With V trimmed by 6 bases and J by 6 bases, 7 bases remained unmatched. Comments on this clone: The antigen is unknown.

Sequencing was performed with immunoSEQ multiplex PCR; in TCRdb, only in-frame clones are kept and a portion is missing. Of some 1,400,000 clones in the sample, roughly 96% were seen once. Sequencing was performed on naive CD4+ T cells sorted from blood. Documented subset: CD45RA+ positively selected. This rearrangement joins TRBV2 to TRBJ1-2; 10 nucleotides agree with TRBD1. This TCR derives from a man between 25 and 39 years old in good health. The chain's CDR3 is CASRTSGTGDGYTF. CDR3 DNA sequence: TGTGCCAGCAGGACCTCCGGGACAGGGGATGGCTACACCTTC.